This TCR beta chain was recorded in a study of metastatic and nonmetastatic thyroid tumors (dated by TCRdb to about 2020). Regarding the complete study: Repertoires were compared across peripheral blood and tumor or nodule tissue samples from malignant and benign thyroid patients. Study-wide conclusions, independent of this receptor: TCR beta diversity was reported as significantly higher in malignant tumors than in benign nodules, in both blood and tumor samples.

This clone was found many times. The clone's antigen remains unknown. No much larger clone is present one base from it, and per-base qualities are unavailable. Libraries were prepared through PCR. The sequencer was an Illumina HiSeq 4000. High-throughput sequencing was used to profile the TCR beta-chain CDR3 region of every patient. The paper's processing steps were these. Drawing on CDR3 differences between clinicopathological groups, the researchers built a classifier meant to tell apart patients with distant-metastatic papillary thyroid cancer. The Shannon index was used to assess repertoire diversity, and the Morisita-Horn index was used to assess tumor-blood repertoire similarity. The public reads were reanalyzed by TCRdb: fastp trimming at Q25, MiXCR alignment, in-frame beta chains only. The V and J calls and clone size are TCRdb's, not the authors'. A total of about 33,000 clones appear in this sample, roughly 10% of them only once. The ten largest clones represent 16% of the sample.

Taken from the germline V gene, the CDR1 and CDR2 loops are MNHEY and SVGEGT. The CDR3 covers 13 residues, taking in both the cysteine and the phenylalanine. Only the CDR3 portion is preserved as DNA: 39 bases, with reading frame beginning at the first base. A distance of 10 bases separates the germline ends of V and J, which lose 3 bases and 5 bases respectively. None of the patients had been given any treatment before thyroid surgery. Patient clinical samples collected from the early 2010s to the late 2010s were retrospectively analysed using T-cell receptor beta sequencing. Sequenced input: blood. This clonotype was obtained from a female donor with papillary thyroid cancer or a benign thyroid nodule (not recorded which). Some clones in this sample may be carry-over from other donors' samples. The chain was built from TRBV6-2 or TRBV6-3 and TRBJ2-5; too little of a D gene remains to name it. The DNA reads TGTGCCAGCAGTTATTGGGCGGTGGAGACCCAGTACTTC. This codes for CASSYWAVETQYF.